Below are 22 T cell receptor beta chains sequenced from a single sample in a study of Tregs in tolerant kidney transplant recipients. The nonmyeloablative bone marrow transplants came from related graft donors, with transient mixed chimerism. Measured with immunoSEQ multiplex PCR; TCRdb has only the in-frame clones, and not every one. This repertoire comprises tens of thousands of clones; its ten largest clones make up 1.8%. The material was CD4+ T cells from blood (PBMCs), obtained 24 months after the transplant. The receptors were gathered from a human patient who received a combined kidney and bone marrow transplant. The T cells may come from the graft donor.

This clone is called medium-sized based on its frequency. The read halts 3 residues ahead of the CDR3 end, with the missing end drawn from the germline J gene. This chain uses TRBV5-1 with TRBJ2-3, with 8 bases matching TRBD2. The CDR3 extends over 15 amino acids. Germline CDR1 and CDR2: SGHRS and YFSETQ. V gave up 5 bases and J gave up 1 base; unmatched junction bases: 6. The sequenced part of the CDR3 DNA is TGCGCCAGCAGTTCGGGACTAGTCGGCACAGATACG. Its protein product is CASSSGLVGTDT. The entire CDR3 protein reads CASSSGLVGTDTQYF.

Comment on this clone: The read is 3 residues too short to cover the CDR3 end, so that end is filled in from the germline J gene. The V gene is TRBV18, the J gene TRBJ1-6; TRBD1 matches 8 bases. The CDR3 totals 14 residues. V lost 3 bases, J lost 5 bases, and 0 bases stayed unmatched. Germline V gene lookup returns CDR1 KGHSH and CDR2 LQKENI. This CDR3 is CASSPTGDNSPLHF. The CDR3 DNA, read in part, is TGTGCCAGCTCACCGACAGGGGATAATTCACCC.

Details on this clone: The CDR3 goes on 3 residues after the read ends, and that part is filled in from the germline J gene. The J gene is TRBJ2-7, the V gene TRBV11-2; 9 bases agree with TRBD2. CDR3 length: 14 amino acids. V shed 5 bases, J shed 2 bases, and the junction held 4 bases outside the gene matches. Germline assignment: CDR1 SGHAT and CDR2 FQNNGV. CDR3 bases read: TGTGCCAGCAGCCCGACTAGCGGCGCCTACGAG. Protein product: CASSPTSGAYE. The whole CDR3 region reads CASSPTSGAYEQYF. The full variable domain, in which reference TRBV11-2 and TRBJ2-7 provide the parts outside the CDR3, is EAGVAQSPRYKIIEKRQSVAFWCNPISGHATLYWYQQILGQGPKLLIQFQNNGVVDDSQLPKDRFSAERLKGVDSTLKIQPAKLEDSAVYLCASSPTSGAYEQYFGPGTRLTVT.

As for this clone: Coverage ceases 3 residues before the CDR3 finishes, and the germline J gene fills in the end. The chain carries TRBV6-2 or TRBV6-3 and TRBJ2-5; 14 nucleotides agree with TRBD2. The CDR3 sequence is 15 residues long. Germline trimming cut 6 bases from V and 5 bases from J; bases unmatched to any gene: 5. Germline lookup yields CDR1 MNHEY and CDR2 SVGEGT. CDR3 loop: CASSWGLAGVETQYF. The CDR3 DNA, read in part, is TGTGCCAGCAGCTGGGGACTAGCGGGAGTGGAGACC.

Remarks on this clone: The read ends 3 residues early relative to the CDR3; the germline J gene fills the gap. This chain links TRBV20-1 with TRBJ2-7; 12 nucleotides agree with TRBD2. CDR3 size: 19 residues. V lost 2 bases to trimming and J lost 0 bases; unmatched junction nucleotides: 14. CDR1 is DFQATT, CDR2 SNEGSKA, per germline (reference sequence). CDR3 loop: CSARSWGLAGVSSSYEQYF. Partial CDR3 DNA: TGCAGTGCTAGAAGCTGGGGACTAGCGGGTGTATCCAGCTCCTACGAG.

To note about this clone: The read ends 3 residues early relative to the CDR3; the germline J gene fills the gap. V and J are TRBV2 and TRBJ2-7, with 7 bases identical to TRBD1. The V segment lost 2 bases and the J segment 6 bases; nucleotides outside the gene matches: 7. The CDR3 extends over 14 amino acids. From germline, CDR1 is SNHLY and CDR2 FYNNEI. CDR3 amino acids: CASSENRGFSEQYF. CDR3 DNA (partial): TGTGCCAGCAGTGAAAACAGGGGATTCTCCGAG.

Comments on this clone: The read halts 3 residues ahead of the CDR3 end, with the missing end drawn from the germline J gene. This rearrangement joins TRBV2 to TRBJ2-2; 8 bases align to TRBD1. CDR1 is SNHLY and CDR2 is FYNNEI in the germline V gene. The CDR3 is 16 residues long. Germline trimming cut 5 bases from V and 5 bases from J; bases unmatched to any gene: 10. The DNA read from the CDR3 is TGTGCCAGCAGTACCGGACAGGGCATGTGGACCGGGGAG. Translation: CASSTGQGMWTGE. The whole CDR3 reads CASSTGQGMWTGELFF.

Comment on this clone: The read is 3 residues too short to cover the CDR3 end, so that end is filled in from the germline J gene. The V call is TRBV29-1, the J call TRBJ1-1, with no clear D. This CDR3 has 14 residues. Trimming took off 3 bases at V and 0 bases at J, with 11 bases between the two ends. Per germline, CDR1 SQVTM and CDR2 ANQGSEA. CDR3 DNA (partial): TGCAGCGTTGACAGGACGGGGATGAACACTGAA. This codes for CSVDRTGMNTE. The entire CDR3 is CSVDRTGMNTEAFF.

Of note for this clone: The CDR3 is cut off 3 residues early in the read; its end comes from the germline J gene. The chain carries TRBV19 and TRBJ2-1, with 11 positions matching TRBD2. There are 18 residues in the CDR3. The V gene end was trimmed by 5 bases and the J gene end by 4 bases; junction bases not matched to a gene: 13. Germline V lookup: CDR1 LNHDA, CDR2 SQIVND (reference sequence). Partial CDR3 DNA: TGTGCCAGTAGTGATCTGGGTTATAGCGGGAGGGTTTACAATGAG. As protein: CASSDLGYSGRVYNE. The full CDR3 protein is CASSDLGYSGRVYNEQFF.

Notes on this clone: The read ends 3 residues before the CDR3 terminus; that terminus is restored from the germline J gene. This chain uses TRBV18 with TRBJ2-1; TRBD2 matches 13 bases. This CDR3 is 17 amino acids long. The ends lost 0 bases at V and 5 bases at J; junction bases unmatched: 4. In germline, CDR1 is KGHSH, CDR2 LQKENI. The sequenced part of the CDR3 DNA is TGTGCCAGCTCACCACCACTAGCGGGAGGGCCCCACAATGAG. Encoded protein: CASSPPLAGGPHNE. The full CDR3 sequence reads CASSPPLAGGPHNEQFF. The variable domain in full, with the rest retrieved from reference TRBV18 and TRBJ2-1, is NAGVMQNPRHLVRRRGQEARLRCSPMKGHSHVYWYRQLPEEGLKFMVYLQKENIIDESGMPKERFSAEFPKEGPSILRIQQVVRGDSAAYFCASSPPLAGGPHNEQFFGPGTRLTVL.

On this clone itself: The sequenced fragment ends 3 residues before the CDR3 boundary, so the rest is inferred from the germline J gene. This chain connects TRBV7-8 to TRBJ2-7; 8 nucleotides match TRBD1. The germline V gene has CDR1 SGHVS and CDR2 FQNEAQ. Trimming cost V 4 bases and J 1 base; bases outside gene matches: 6. This CDR3 is built from 15 residues. The CDR3 loop is CASSWGQDRSYEQYF. The sequenced part of the CDR3 DNA is TGTGCCAGCAGCTGGGGACAGGATCGGTCCTACGAG.

By frequency, this clone is medium-sized. The read terminates 3 residues ahead of where the CDR3 ends, so the germline J gene completes it. The chain has TRBV20-1 and TRBJ2-1; D perhaps matches TRBD2 (6 bases). V was cut by 4 bases and J by 0 bases, with 13 bases left in between. Germline lookup yields CDR1 DFQATT and CDR2 SNEGSKA (reference sequence). The CDR3 sequence is 15 residues long. The part of the CDR3 DNA that was read is TGCAGTGCTATGGCGGGATCGAGCTCCTACAATGAG. The encoded protein is CSAMAGSSSYNE. The full CDR3 reads CSAMAGSSSYNEQFF.

As for this clone: From the germline J gene comes the end of the CDR3, since the read stops 3 residues before it. The rearrangement joins TRBV20-1 to TRBJ2-7; 10 bases agree with TRBD2. CDR3 length equals 14 residues. Germline lookup yields CDR1 DFQATT and CDR2 SNEGSKA (reference sequence). J was trimmed by 0 bases and V by 6 bases; bases with no gene match: 5. The CDR3 spells CSAITSGTSYEQYF. The DNA read from the CDR3 is TGCAGTGCCATTACTAGCGGGACCTCCTACGAG.

Worth noting for this clone: The DNA ends 3 residues before the CDR3 does, and the rest of the CDR3 is filled in from the germline J gene. V and J are TRBV20-1 and TRBJ1-5; perhaps TRBD1 as D (6 bases). Germline CDR1 DFQATT, CDR2 SNEGSKA (reference sequence). Trimming pared 5 bases from V and 3 bases from J, leaving 11 bases between. There are 13 residues in the CDR3. The CDR3 DNA, read in part, is TGCAGTGCTCGGAGACAGGACAATCAGCCC. This gives the protein CSARRQDNQP. The whole CDR3 region reads CSARRQDNQPQHF.

Regarding this clone: Coverage ceases 3 residues before the CDR3 finishes, and the germline J gene fills in the end. The chain has TRBV29-1 and TRBJ2-5, with no clear D. The germline gives CDR1 SQVTM, CDR2 ANQGSEA. Deletions cut 6 bases from V and 2 bases from J, with 4 bases between. The length of the CDR3 is 10 residues. The CDR3 region is CSVQQETQYF. The DNA read from the CDR3 is TGCAGCGTACAACAAGAGACC.

About this clone: The CDR3 is cut off 3 residues early in the read; its end comes from the germline J gene. The chain carries TRBV29-1 and TRBJ2-3; 12 nucleotides line up with TRBD2. Germline V gene lookup returns CDR1 SQVTM and CDR2 ANQGSEA. The V gene end was trimmed by 5 bases and the J gene end by 3 bases; junction bases not matched to a gene: 9. The CDR3 loop spans 16 amino acids. The chain's CDR3 is CSVTFAGTSGTDTQYF. The DNA read from the CDR3 is TGCAGCGTTACCTTCGCCGGGACTAGCGGGACAGATACG.

Remarks on this clone: The observed sequence ends 3 residues before the CDR3 terminus, with the missing tail filled in from the germline J gene. V is TRBV7-9 and J is TRBJ1-1, with D possibly matching TRBD1 (6 bases). V was shortened by 2 bases and J by 5 bases, with 15 bases between the two germline ends. CDR1 and CDR2 from the germline V gene are SEHNR and FQNEAQ (reference sequence). The CDR3 loop spans 15 amino acids. The chain's CDR3 is CASSLTGTLGTEAFF. CDR3 DNA (partial): TGTGCCAGCAGCTTAACCGGGACACTGGGGACTGAA.

Remarks on this clone: The sequenced fragment ends 3 residues before the CDR3 boundary, so the rest is inferred from the germline J gene. The chain recombines TRBV6-2 or TRBV6-3 with TRBJ1-1; possible D gene TRBD1, 5 bases. Per the germline V gene, CDR1 is MNHEY and CDR2 is SVGEGT. The germline V and J ends were trimmed by 4 bases and 4 bases, with 16 bases remaining between them. There are 15 residues in the CDR3. This chain's CDR3 is CASSLSGGGGTEAFF. The sequenced part of the CDR3 DNA is TGTGCCAGCAGTTTATCCGGGGGTGGGGGCACTGAA.

Comment on this clone: The read ends 3 residues before the CDR3 terminus; that terminus is restored from the germline J gene. The chain has TRBV11-3 and TRBJ2-5, with D possibly matching TRBD2 (7 bases). V lost 3 bases and J 5 bases, leaving 13 bases between the germline ends. Germline V lookup: CDR1 SGHNT, CDR2 YENEEA. This CDR3 spans 14 amino acids. The CDR3 DNA, read in part, is TGTGCCAGCAGCTTGGGCAGGGGAGGGGAGACC. Amino acids: CASSLGRGGET. From start to end, the CDR3 is CASSLGRGGETQYF.

Notes on this clone: The observed sequence ends 3 residues before the CDR3 terminus, with the missing tail filled in from the germline J gene. The gene calls are TRBV4-1 and TRBJ2-7; 11 bases line up with TRBD2. The V gene end was trimmed by 3 bases and the J gene end by 1 base; junction bases not matched to a gene: 5. The CDR3 runs to 16 residues. CDR1 is MGHRA, CDR2 YSYEKL, per germline. CDR3 bases read: TGCGCCAGCAGCCAGGCCGGGACTAGCGGTTCCTACGAG. Translated, it gives CASSQAGTSGSYE. The entire CDR3 protein reads CASSQAGTSGSYEQYF.

A note on this clone: The CDR3 end falls 3 residues outside the read, so it is completed with the germline J gene. This chain uses TRBV7-8 with TRBJ2-1; tentative D call: TRBD2 (5 bases). Germline V CDR1 and CDR2: SGHVS, FQNEAQ. The CDR3 is 15 amino acids. V was pared by 1 base and J by 4 bases, with 11 bases between. This CDR3 reads CASSLELAYYNEQFF. CDR3 DNA, as far as it was read: TGTGCCAGCAGCTTAGAGTTAGCGTATTACAATGAG.

Regarding this clone: The CDR3 end falls 3 residues outside the read, so it is completed with the germline J gene. The chain combines TRBV7-9 with TRBJ1-2; D perhaps matches TRBD1 (5 bases). There are 13 residues in the CDR3. Germline CDR1 SEHNR, CDR2 FQNEAQ (reference sequence). CDR3 residues: CASSLGQGIGYTF. The CDR3 DNA, read in part, is TGTGCCAGCAGCTTAGGGCAGGGAATCGGC.